This T cell receptor (beta chain) was sequenced for a study of identical twins. Whole-study results and caveats: Beta out-of-frame sequences showed weaker excess sharing between twins. Out-of-frame alpha sequences common to twins exhibited an excess of low generation probability.

With 5 bases clipped from V and 10 bases from J, the junction kept 11 bases outside the gene matches. The germline CDR1 and CDR2 sequences are SNHLY and FYNNEI. The CDR3 totals 14 residues. This clonotype was seen only a few times. Its antigen remains unknown. Each CDR3 protein is one row after TCRdb ran MiXCR on the 5' RACE reads. The data hold about 720,000 distinct CDR3 sequences, with less than 10% observed a single time. The same data also went into a second study, on yellow fever vaccine responses in identical twins.

The chain has TRBV2 and TRBJ2-1; TRBD2 agrees at 7 bases. The sequence derives from a woman between 18 and 29 years old in good health. The source material was PBMCs. The CDR3: CASSPGTNLGEQFF. The CDR3 bases are TGTGCCAGCAGTCCGGGGACTAACCTCGGCGAGCAGTTCTTC. Together with reference TRBV2 and TRBJ2-1, the CDR3 gives the full variable domain: EPEVTQTPSHQVTQMGQEVILRCVPISNHLYFYWYRQILGQKVEFLVSFYNNEISEKSEIFDDQFSVERPDGSNFTLKIRSTKLEDSAMYFCASSPGTNLGEQFFGPGTRLTVL.